This TCR beta chain was retrieved from a study of cytomegalovirus exposure and HLA in healthy donors. The PCR ran on 60 Vbeta and 13 Jbeta primers. Sequenced by immunoSEQ multiplex PCR; TCRdb stores in-frame clones only, minus some. The sample includes under 300,000 clones, roughly 70% of them seen just once. General observations from the study: A later analysis reportedly identified an Asian-associated ancestry cluster as carrying fewer N-insertions than the roughly 720-donor mean. Diagnosis of cytomegalovirus status made by the classifier reportedly showed high specificity and sensitivity. Association of a missense DCLRE1C variant with TCR beta V- and J-gene trimming was reported in a later analysis.

In regard to this clone: Its antigen is as yet unknown.

Germline V gene sequence: CDR1 SGHRS, CDR2 YFSETQ. The CDR3 has 15 amino acids. Deletions cut 1 base from V and 1 base from J, with 11 bases between. The specimen was PBMCs. The chain is built from TRBV5-1 and TRBJ2-5; a possible D gene is TRBD1 (5 bases). The clonotype was recovered from a female donor in good health and CMV-seronegative. The CDR3 region has the DNA TGCGCCAGCAGCTTGCCCGACAGCCTCCAAGAGACCCAGTACTTC. Translated: CASSLPDSLQETQYF.